This TCR beta chain was observed in a study of shared clonotypes between healthy human individuals. Study-level information: CD4 naive cells filled three plates per donor, CD4 memory three, CD8 naive two and CD8 memory one. Study-level findings and limits: Generation probabilities were higher for clonotypes shared across all four sorted-subset donors than for unshared ones. Naive CD4 clonotypes were shared across a handful of donors at about 5%.

In the case of this clone: Its target is unknown.

Germline CDR1 is MDHEN and CDR2 is SYDVKM. This CDR3 region has 12 residues. Trimming removed 5 bases from V and 6 bases from J, with 8 bases in between. Method: immunoSEQ multiplex PCR; TCRdb's copy keeps in-frame clones and lacks some. The table shows 300,000 to 400,000 clones, with more than 75% occurring only once. This sequence was found in a man aged 18 to 30 in good health. The rearrangement links TRBV28 to TRBJ1-3, with D hard to call. The sample was memory CD8+ T cells sorted from blood. The subset: CD45RO+ cells pooled with CCR7-negative TemRA cells. The CDR3 loop is CASSVNENTIYF. The CDR3 nucleotides read TGTGCCAGCAGTGTCAACGAAAACACCATATATTTT.